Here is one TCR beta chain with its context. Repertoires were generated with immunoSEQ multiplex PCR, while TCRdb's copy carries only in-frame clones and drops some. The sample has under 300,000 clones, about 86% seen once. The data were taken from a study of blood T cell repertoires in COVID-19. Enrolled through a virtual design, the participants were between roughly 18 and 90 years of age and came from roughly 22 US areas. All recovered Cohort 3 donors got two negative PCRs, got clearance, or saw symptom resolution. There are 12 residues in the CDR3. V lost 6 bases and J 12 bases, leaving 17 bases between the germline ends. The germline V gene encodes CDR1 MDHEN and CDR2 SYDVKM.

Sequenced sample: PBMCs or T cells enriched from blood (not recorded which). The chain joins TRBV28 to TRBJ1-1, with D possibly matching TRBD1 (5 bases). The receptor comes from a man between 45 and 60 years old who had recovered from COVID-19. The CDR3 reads CASSRGTWFSFF. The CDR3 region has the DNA TGTGCCAGCAGCCGCGGGACTTGGTTTTCTTTCTTT.